Listed here are 27 T cell receptor beta chains from one sample, sequenced in a study of blood T cells in healthy people across ages (dated by TCRdb to between 2014 and 2017). The method was 5' RACE. For sequencing, an Illumina HiSeq 2500 was employed. A second PCR of roughly 7 to 11 cycles was performed with a sample-barcoded 5' primer and a J-beta primer mix. TCRdb cleaned the public reads at Q25 with fastp, built clones with MiXCR and kept in-frame beta chains. Rows merge per CDR3 protein into single entries with the most common DNA and genes. The sample profile shows under 2,000,000 distinct CDR3 sequences; roughly 50% of them were found once. Of the sample, approximately 2.1% falls within the top ten clones. The specimen sequenced was blood. All receptors derive from a woman in her thirties or forties in good health.

This clonotype came up a few times. The V call is TRBV7-9, the J call TRBJ2-1, with a tentative D call TRBD2 (7 bases). V shed 3 bases and J shed 9 bases, with 15 bases lying between them. The CDR3 length is 14 residues. The germline gives CDR1 SEHNR, CDR2 FQNEAQ (reference sequence). The CDR3 DNA sequence: TGTGCCAGCAGCTTGGGCGGGGGCCAGGGTGAGCAGTTCTTC. Amino acids: CASSLGGGQGEQFF.

This clonotype occurred a few times. V gene TRBV7-2 combines with J gene TRBJ2-1; D possibly corresponds to TRBD2 (5 bases). Trimming removed 4 bases at V and 6 bases at J, with 10 bases between. From germline, CDR1 is SGHTA and CDR2 FQGNSA. The CDR3 loop spans 13 amino acids. CDR3 sequence: CASSYFTSNEQFF. The CDR3 coding sequence is TGTGCCAGCAGCTACTTCACTAGCAATGAGCAGTTCTTC. The complete variable domain, with remaining parts taken from reference TRBV7-2 and TRBJ2-1, reads GAGVSQSPSNKVTEKGKDVELRCDPISGHTALYWYRQSLGQGLEFLIYFQGNSAPDKSGLPSDRFSAERTGGSVSTLTIQRTQQEDSAVYLCASSYFTSNEQFFGPGTRLTVL.

CDR3 sequence: CASSAAGALSSYEQYF. The CDR3 DNA reads as TGTGCCAGTAGTGCAGCGGGGGCCCTGAGCTCCTACGAGCAGTACTTC. V and J are TRBV7-8 and TRBJ2-7; 8 bases are shared with TRBD2. CDR1 is SGHVS and CDR2 is FQNEAQ in the germline V gene. There are 16 residues in the CDR3. The J segment lost 0 bases and the V segment lost 9 bases, leaving 13 bases of the junction unmatched.

The chain is built from TRBV6-5 and TRBJ2-5; 7 bases are shared with TRBD2. This CDR3 spans 18 amino acids. V shed 4 bases, J shed 7 bases, and the junction held 21 bases outside the gene matches. Germline CDR1 and CDR2: MNHEY and SVGAGI. This CDR3 is CASSSRGGTIGSEVTQYF. The CDR3 bases are TGTGCCAGCAGTTCAAGGGGAGGGACCATCGGCTCCGAGGTGACCCAGTACTTC.

This clonotype was recorded at least ten times. This sequence joins TRBV20-1 and TRBJ2-7; D is possibly TRBD2 (5 bases). This CDR3 spans 16 amino acids. Trimming cost V 6 bases and J 3 bases, with 24 bases left between them. Germline V lookup: CDR1 DFQATT, CDR2 SNEGSKA (reference sequence). The CDR3: CSATEYTRGLVYEQYF. The CDR3 DNA reads as TGCAGTGCCACCGAATACACCAGAGGGTTGGTCTACGAGCAGTACTTC.

The chain is built from TRBV27 and TRBJ2-3, with 9 positions matching TRBD2. Trimming at V came to 5 bases and at J to 8 bases, leaving 5 bases not matched to a gene. The CDR3 has 13 amino acids. CDR1 MNHEY and CDR2 SMNVEV come from the germline V gene (reference sequence). The CDR3 DNA follows: TGTGCCAGCAGTAACCCACTAGCGGGTACGCAGTATTTT. Amino acid sequence: CASSNPLAGTQYF.

In this sample, this clonotype turned up a few times. The V and J genes are TRBV2 and TRBJ2-3; D remains unclear. The CDR3 totals 9 residues. CDR1 SNHLY and CDR2 FYNNEI come from the germline V gene. The V end lost 8 bases, the J end lost 7 bases, and 4 bases lay between the germline ends. Written as DNA, the CDR3 is TGTGCCAGCGGGAATACGCAGTATTTT. Protein product: CASGNTQYF.

The V call is TRBV3-1, the J call TRBJ2-7, with TRBD2 identical over 8 bases. The end of the DNA aligns better with TRBJ2-5, so the J call may be wrong. CDR1 is LGHDT, CDR2 YNNKEL, per germline (reference sequence). The CDR3 spans 17 residues. The CDR3 loop is CASSQDERGPLWETQYF. The CDR3 DNA sequence: TGTGCCAGCAGCCAAGATGAGCGGGGGCCCCTGTGGGAGACCCAGTACTTC.

V usage is TRBV10-2 and J usage is TRBJ2-4, with 10 bases identical to TRBD1. The germline V gene has CDR1 WSHSY and CDR2 SAAADI. The J segment lost 13 bases and the V segment lost 8 bases, leaving 14 bases of the junction unmatched. CDR3 length equals 14 residues. Here the CDR3 reads CASEDRDRGRRQYF. Written as DNA, the CDR3 is TGCGCCAGCGAGGACCGGGACAGGGGAAGACGGCAGTACTTC.

This clonotype was detected a few times. The chain recombines TRBV9 with TRBJ2-5, with 8 bases aligning to TRBD2. The CDR3 loop spans 17 amino acids. J lost 3 bases, V lost 3 bases, and 13 bases had no gene match. Germline values: CDR1 SGDLS, CDR2 YYNGEE. DNA for the CDR3: TGTGCCAGCAGCGACCGTACCGGGGGGGCAAGCAAAGAGACCCAGTACTTC. The encoded protein is CASSDRTGGASKETQYF.

This clonotype was seen only a few times. This sequence joins TRBV28 and TRBJ2-7; TRBD1 matches at 7 bases. Trimming removed 6 bases from V and 5 bases from J; junction bases left unmatched: 16. The CDR3 contains 16 residues. The germline gives CDR1 MDHEN, CDR2 SYDVKM. The CDR3 region is CASSPIDGQVVHEQYF. The CDR3 DNA follows: TGTGCCAGCAGCCCGATCGATGGACAGGTAGTCCACGAGCAGTACTTC.

This clonotype was seen only a few times. The chain joins TRBV7-9 to TRBJ2-7; D possibly uses TRBD1 or TRBD2 (5 bases each). CDR1 SEHNR and CDR2 FQNEAQ come from the germline V gene (reference sequence). Trimming left V 5 bases short and J 3 bases short, with 20 bases between. This CDR3 is 16 amino acids long. CDR3 amino acids: CASSPHRDGRNYEQYF. CDR3 nucleotide sequence: TGTGCCAGCAGCCCCCACCGGGACGGTCGCAACTACGAGCAGTACTTC.

The chain employs TRBV7-8 and TRBJ2-6, with D perhaps matching TRBD2 (5 bases). V lost 5 bases and J 1 base, leaving 15 bases between the germline ends. The CDR3 runs to 17 residues. CDR1 is SGHVS, CDR2 FQNEAQ, per germline. The CDR3 DNA reads TGTGCCAGCAGCCCCGACGAGAGACTATCTGGGGCCAACGTCCTGACTTTC. It encodes CASSPDERLSGANVLTF.

A note on this clonotype: Its ends do not fully match the called genes, so a read error is possible. V gene TRBV4-3 combines with J gene TRBJ2-2; the D is unclear. The CDR3 totals 14 residues. Germline V gene data show CDR1 as LGHNA and CDR2 as YSLEER. The CDR3 region is CTSSQVSRTGELFF. The CDR3 bases are TGCACCAGCAGCCAAGTGTCAAGGACCGGGGAGCTGTTTTTT.

The rearrangement uses TRBV7-2 and TRBJ2-1; 12 bases match TRBD2. J was trimmed by 10 bases and V by 0 bases; bases with no gene match: 10. This CDR3 has 17 amino acids. CDR1 and CDR2 (germline): SGHTA, FQGNSA. The CDR3 DNA reads TGTGCCAGCAGCTTAGCACAGTCTAGCGGGGGGGCTCGGGAGCAGTTCTTC. Encoded protein: CASSLAQSSGGAREQFF.

The chain employs TRBV20-1 and TRBJ2-3, with 8 bases fitting TRBD2. This CDR3 is 14 amino acids long. Per germline, CDR1 DFQATT and CDR2 SNEGSKA (reference sequence). V was clipped by 1 base and J by 1 base; unmatched bases: 1. CDR3 sequence (DNA): TGCAGTGCTAGAGCAGCGGGGGGCACAGATACGCAGTATTTT. Translating gives CSARAAGGTDTQYF.

This clonotype has ten or more counts. The chain couples TRBV6-6 to TRBJ2-4; TRBD1 agrees at 11 bases. Trimming removed 5 bases from V and 7 bases from J; junction bases left unmatched: 7. The CDR3 covers 15 residues. Germline assignment: CDR1 MNHNY and CDR2 SVGAGI (reference sequence). The DNA of the CDR3 is TGTGCCAGCAGTGACGACCGGGACAGGGGGAACATTCAGTACTTC. Translated: CASSDDRDRGNIQYF.

The rearrangement joins TRBV7-3 to TRBJ2-7; D possibly matches TRBD1 or TRBD2 (5 bases each). Gene TRBJ2-5 matches the end of the DNA better, so the J call may be wrong. The V gene's germline CDR1 is SGHTA and CDR2 FQGTGA. The CDR3 covers 16 residues. The DNA of the CDR3 is TGTGCCAGCAGCTCGGGGCCTCAAGGAATATCGGAGACCCAGTACTTC. It translates to CASSSGPQGISETQYF.

The chain uses TRBV2 and TRBJ2-7, with 9 positions matching TRBD1. Germline lookup yields CDR1 SNHLY and CDR2 FYNNEI. J lost 4 bases, V lost 4 bases, and 8 bases had no gene match. The CDR3 totals 15 residues. CDR3 in amino acids: CASSGVRTGAYEQYF. CDR3 in DNA: TGTGCCAGCAGTGGAGTTCGGACAGGGGCATACGAGCAGTACTTC.

A few counts support this clonotype. The genes are TRBV4-1 and TRBJ2-1, with 8 bases identical to TRBD2. Germline CDR1 MGHRA, CDR2 YSYEKL. The CDR3 covers 16 residues. With V trimmed by 3 bases and J by 4 bases, 8 bases remained unmatched. In DNA form, the CDR3 reads TGCGCCAGCAGCCACGTCGGGACTAGTATATACAATGAGCAGTTCTTC. It codes for CASSHVGTSIYNEQFF.

This clonotype was counted between two and nine times. This chain links TRBV7-2 with TRBJ2-1; a possible D gene is TRBD1 (6 bases). CDR1 is SGHTA and CDR2 is FQGNSA in the germline V gene. Trimming left V 5 bases short and J 9 bases short, with 14 bases between. This CDR3 contains 13 residues. The CDR3 bases are TGTGCCAGCAGCCCCACCGTAGGGGGTGAGCAGTTCTTC. Translation: CASSPTVGGEQFF.

The chain employs TRBV5-6 and TRBJ2-7; 9 bases line up with TRBD1. After removal of 4 bases from V and 4 bases from J, the junction contained 9 bases not matched to a gene. This CDR3 is built from 15 residues. The germline CDR1 and CDR2 sequences are SGHDT and YYEEEE. This chain's CDR3 is CASSPQTGGWYEQYF. In DNA, the CDR3 is TGTGCCAGCAGCCCGCAGACAGGGGGTTGGTACGAGCAGTACTTC.

The chain employs TRBV12-3 or TRBV12-4 and TRBJ1-5; TRBD1 matches at 7 bases. CDR3 length: 13 residues. Germline trimming cut 5 bases from V and 13 bases from J; bases unmatched to any gene: 11. The CDR3 is CASSVESRGAQHF. CDR3 DNA sequence: TGTGCCAGCAGTGTAGAGAGCAGGGGGGCTCAGCATTTT.

The count of this clonotype is one. The rearrangement uses TRBV19 and TRBJ2-3, with D possibly matching TRBD2 (5 bases). This CDR3 spans 12 amino acids. In germline, CDR1 is LNHDA, CDR2 SQIVND (reference sequence). The V end lost 8 bases, the J end lost 2 bases, and 8 bases lay between the germline ends. The DNA for the CDR3 is TGTGCCAGTGACGGGGACACAGATACGCAGTATTTT. Its translation is CASDGDTDTQYF.

The V gene is TRBV3-1, the J gene TRBJ1-5; D may be TRBD1 (6 bases). In germline, CDR1 is LGHDT, CDR2 YNNKEL (reference sequence). This CDR3 has 15 amino acids. V was cut by 1 base and J by 2 bases, with 9 bases left in between. The CDR3 region has the DNA TGTGCCAGCAGCCAAGGCAGGGGTGGCAATCAGCCCCAGCATTTT. Protein: CASSQGRGGNQPQHF.

The CDR3 spells CASSLAPGQGVYGYTF. CDR3 in DNA: TGTGCCAGCAGCTTAGCACCGGGACAGGGGGTCTATGGCTACACCTTC. This chain links TRBV7-2 with TRBJ1-2; 11 bases align to TRBD1. This CDR3 comprises 16 residues. Germline values: CDR1 SGHTA, CDR2 FQGNSA. J lost 4 bases, V lost 0 bases, and 4 bases had no gene match.

V is TRBV7-2 and J is TRBJ1-5; D remains unclear. Trimming cost V 5 bases and J 2 bases, with 13 bases left between them. The V gene's germline CDR1 is SGHTA and CDR2 FQGNSA. CDR3 length equals 15 residues. The CDR3 region is CASSPGRVGNQPQHF. CDR3 DNA: TGTGCCAGCAGCCCAGGTAGGGTAGGCAATCAGCCCCAGCATTTT. The full variable domain, its missing parts supplied by reference TRBV7-2 and TRBJ1-5, is GAGVSQSPSNKVTEKGKDVELRCDPISGHTALYWYRQSLGQGLEFLIYFQGNSAPDKSGLPSDRFSAERTGGSVSTLTIQRTQQEDSAVYLCASSPGRVGNQPQHFGDGTRLSIL.